Detailed here is one T cell receptor (beta chain). This specimen comes from a study of OX40 agonist ivuxolimab in advanced cancers. Germline V gives CDR1 SNHLY, CDR2 FYNNEI. V shed 4 bases and J 8 bases; nucleotides not matched to a gene: 4. The CDR3 loop spans 13 amino acids. The protocol was immunoSEQ multiplex PCR, while the TCRdb copy is restricted to in-frame clones and leaves out a portion. The repertoire holds roughly 80,000 clones, with about 81% as singletons. The sequenced sample was CD4+ or CD8+ T cells sorted from blood, obtained in a trial of the OX40 agonist ivuxolimab. The V and J genes are TRBV2 and TRBJ1-4; 7 bases line up with TRBD1. The TCR was taken from an adult with an advanced solid tumor such as melanoma, head and neck, liver or kidney cancer. In DNA form, the CDR3 reads TGTGCCAGCAGTGGACAGGGAAAGGAAAAACTGTTTTTT. Translated: CASSGQGKEKLFF.